A selection of T cell receptor beta chains follows, all from one sample in a study of shared clonotypes between healthy human individuals. Repertoires were generated with immunoSEQ multiplex PCR, while TCRdb's copy carries only in-frame clones and drops some. The profile shows some 2.4 million clones, over 85% of them singletons. Sequenced: naive CD4+ T cells from PBMCs. These receptor sequences come from a man between 18 and 29 years old in good health. Some clones in this sample may be carry-over from other donors' samples. Both conserved end residues are part of each CDR3. D genes are given only for firm matches. Clone size is shown for a subset of rows, as once, few, many or a class of expanded clone.

j_gene	v_gene	abundance	d_gene	CDR3aa	CDR3nt
TRBJ2-1	TRBV7-7	-	-	CASSSPGRDEQFF	TGTGCCAGCAGCTCCCCCGGTAGGGATGAGCAGTTCTTC
TRBJ2-3	TRBV28	-	TRBD2	CASSSGLAGGPADTQYF	TGTGCCAGCAGTTCAGGACTAGCGGGAGGGCCGGCAGATACGCAGTATTTT
TRBJ1-1	TRBV5-1	-	-	CASSLFGPDTEAFF	TGCGCCAGCAGCTTGTTCGGCCCAGACACTGAAGCTTTCTTT
TRBJ2-2	TRBV9	-	TRBD2	CASSPRTSGNTGELFF	TGTGCCAGCAGCCCCCGGACTAGCGGGAACACCGGGGAGCTGTTTTTT
TRBJ1-6	TRBV18	-	-	CASSPGASPLHF	TGTGCCAGCTCACCTGGGGCCTCACCCCTCCACTTT
TRBJ2-7	TRBV14	-	-	CASSTWTGLTHEQYF	TGTGCCAGCAGCACATGGACCGGTCTTACCCACGAGCAGTACTTC
TRBJ2-1	TRBV15	-	-	CATSRTAKGHNEQFF	TGTGCCACCAGCAGGACGGCGAAGGGCCACAATGAGCAGTTCTTC
TRBJ2-1	TRBV15	-	TRBD2	CATSRVSGGRGNEQFF	TGTGCCACCAGCAGGGTCAGCGGGGGGAGGGGGAATGAGCAGTTCTTC
TRBJ2-1	TRBV5-1	-	-	CASSFSARYNEQFF	TGCGCCAGCAGCTTTTCTGCTCGGTACAATGAGCAGTTCTTC
TRBJ2-7	TRBV5-4	-	TRBD1	CASSLAEGGVQYF	TGTGCCAGCAGCTTGGCCGAAGGGGGCGTGCAGTACTTC
TRBJ2-6	TRBV6-5	-	-	CASSPQFSGANVLTF	TGTGCCAGCAGTCCTCAGTTCTCTGGGGCCAACGTCCTGACTTTC
TRBJ1-1	TRBV28	-	TRBD1	CASRRTGPRTEAFF	TGTGCCAGCAGGAGGACAGGGCCGCGCACTGAAGCTTTCTTT
TRBJ2-3	TRBV11-2	-	TRBD2	CASSPVALAGHDTQYF	TGTGCCAGCAGCCCCGTGGCACTAGCGGGCCACGATACGCAGTATTTT
TRBJ2-7	TRBV5-5	-	-	CASSLLFGVSYEQYF	TGTGCCAGCAGCTTGCTCTTCGGGGTTTCCTACGAGCAGTACTTC
TRBJ1-4	TRBV29-1	-	TRBD1	CSATGTGYEKLFF	TGCAGCGCCACCGGGACAGGATACGAAAAACTGTTTTTT
TRBJ1-5	TRBV21-1	-	-	CASSKMGVSNQPQHF	TGTGCCAGCAGCAAAATGGGTGTAAGCAATCAGCCCCAGCATTTT
TRBJ1-1	TRBV6-5	-	-	CASSRLGGNTEAFF	TGTGCCAGCAGCCGACTCGGGGGAAACACTGAAGCTTTCTTT
TRBJ2-7	TRBV29-1	-	-	CSVHGWTGTNEQYF	TGCAGCGTCCACGGTTGGACAGGGACTAACGAGCAGTACTTC
TRBJ2-7	TRBV18	-	-	CASSPLRDSVPYF	TGTGCCAGCTCACCACTGCGGGACAGCGTTCCGTACTTC
TRBJ2-7	TRBV27	-	-	CASSARAGGPSYEQYF	TGTGCCAGCAGTGCCCGGGCGGGTGGTCCCTCCTACGAGCAGTACTTC
TRBJ1-2	TRBV19	-	-	CASSPRGIYGYTF	TGTGCCAGTAGTCCCAGAGGGATCTATGGCTACACCTTC
TRBJ1-1	TRBV19	-	-	CASRAPAGQGTEAFF	TGTGCCAGTAGGGCTCCGGCAGGGCAGGGCACTGAAGCTTTCTTT
TRBJ2-5	TRBV7-7	-	-	CASSRDNQETQYF	TGTGCCAGCAGCCGGGACAACCAAGAGACCCAGTACTTC
TRBJ2-7	TRBV11-2	-	TRBD1	CASRGTGTDNYEQYF	TGTGCCAGCAGAGGAACCGGGACAGACAACTACGAGCAGTACTTC
TRBJ2-3	TRBV7-3	-	-	CASSTWGAPGTDTQYF	TGTGCCAGCTCCACCTGGGGGGCGCCGGGCACAGATACGCAGTATTTT
TRBJ2-3	TRBV9	once	-	CASSVGMETDTQYF	TGTGCCAGCAGCGTTGGGATGGAGACAGATACGCAGTATTTT
TRBJ1-1	TRBV19	-	-	CASSTHTEAFF	TGTGCCAGTAGTACGCACACTGAAGCTTTCTTT
TRBJ1-1	TRBV4-3	-	-	CASSQDARGSVSTEAFF	TGCGCCAGCAGCCAAGATGCCAGGGGTTCGGTGAGCACTGAAGCTTTCTTT
TRBJ1-5	TRBV15	-	-	CATSSGSNQPQHF	TGTGCCACCAGCAGCGGTAGCAATCAGCCCCAGCATTTT
TRBJ2-1	TRBV19	-	-	CASSRRTDSYNEQFF	TGTGCCAGTAGCCGCCGGACAGACAGCTACAATGAGCAGTTCTTC
TRBJ2-5	TRBV5-7	-	-	CASSLGIGWETQYF	TGTGCCAGCAGCCTGGGGATCGGTTGGGAGACCCAGTACTTC
TRBJ1-1	TRBV18	-	-	CASSPVKGWTEAFF	TGTGCCAGCTCACCAGTGAAGGGATGGACTGAAGCTTTCTTT
TRBJ2-7	TRBV4-1	-	-	CASSQDELLGLTLDEQYF	TGCGCCAGCAGCCAAGATGAGTTACTAGGACTAACCCTCGACGAGCAGTACTTC
TRBJ1-1	TRBV9	-	-	CASSVGSLDGTEAFF	TGTGCCAGCAGCGTAGGCTCCCTGGATGGGACTGAAGCTTTCTTT
TRBJ1-4	TRBV12-5	-	TRBD1	CASGSRQGATNEKLFF	TGTGCTAGTGGTTCCCGCCAGGGGGCTACTAATGAAAAACTGTTTTTT
TRBJ2-2	TRBV7-3	-	-	CASSLTLTGELFF	TGTGCCAGCAGCTTAACCCTGACCGGGGAGCTGTTTTTT
TRBJ1-4	TRBV14	-	TRBD1	CASSQSRGQGGFGEKLFF	TGTGCCAGCAGCCAATCGCGGGGACAGGGGGGCTTCGGTGAAAAACTGTTTTTT
TRBJ2-3	TRBV5-4	-	-	CASTRGGKDTQYF	TGTGCCAGCACCCGAGGAGGGAAAGATACGCAGTATTTT
TRBJ1-1	TRBV15	-	-	CATEEPVAGTEAFF	TGTGCCACCGAAGAACCTGTGGCAGGCACTGAAGCTTTCTTT
TRBJ1-1	TRBV18	few	TRBD1	CASSFTGDTEAFF	TGTGCCAGCTCATTCACAGGGGACACTGAAGCTTTCTTT
TRBJ1-1	TRBV11-2	-	TRBD1	CASSKRQGVNTEAFF	TGTGCCAGCAGCAAACGACAGGGTGTGAACACTGAAGCTTTCTTT
TRBJ1-3	TRBV11-2	-	-	CASSLSSGSGNTIYF	TGTGCCAGCAGCTTATCAAGTGGCTCTGGAAACACCATATATTTT
TRBJ2-1	TRBV5-4	-	TRBD1	CASSLAGGAGSYNEQFF	TGTGCCAGCAGCCTGGCAGGGGGAGCAGGATCCTACAATGAGCAGTTCTTC
TRBJ2-5	TRBV7-9	-	-	CASSSEVATQYF	TGTGCCAGCAGCTCGGAAGTAGCGACCCAGTACTTC
TRBJ2-1	TRBV6-1	-	TRBD2	CASALADKSYNEQFF	TGTGCCAGCGCTCTAGCGGATAAATCCTACAATGAGCAGTTCTTC
TRBJ2-2	TRBV4-2	-	TRBD1	CASSGDRDTGELFF	TGTGCCAGCAGTGGGGACAGGGACACCGGGGAGCTGTTTTTT
TRBJ1-4	TRBV9	few	TRBD1	CASSPGTGGEKLFF	TGTGCCAGCAGCCCCGGGACAGGGGGCGAAAAACTGTTTTTT
TRBJ2-7	TRBV6-6	-	-	CASSLLGHEQYF	TGTGCCAGCAGCCTTCTAGGACACGAGCAGTACTTC
TRBJ2-7	TRBV18	-	TRBD2	CASSPQRERGQYF	TGTGCCAGCTCACCTCAGCGGGAGAGAGGGCAGTACTTC
TRBJ1-1	TRBV5-1	-	-	CASRSITVNTEAFF	TGCGCCAGCAGGTCGATTACAGTGAACACTGAAGCTTTCTTT
TRBJ2-7	TRBV5-1	-	-	CASSPGGVSYEQYF	TGCGCCAGCAGCCCTGGCGGGGTCTCCTACGAGCAGTACTTC
TRBJ1-2	TRBV11-2	-	-	CASSLRLSGYTF	TGTGCCAGCAGCTTGAGACTGTCTGGCTACACCTTC
TRBJ1-1	TRBV18	-	TRBD1	CASSPGTGRMNTEAFF	TGTGCCAGCTCACCCGGGACAGGGAGGATGAACACTGAAGCTTTCTTT
TRBJ2-7	TRBV27	-	-	CASSLIGSYEQYF	TGTGCCAGCAGTTTAATCGGCTCCTACGAGCAGTACTTC
TRBJ1-1	TRBV27	-	-	CASSLWGGNTEAFF	TGTGCCAGCAGTTTATGGGGGGGAAACACTGAAGCTTTCTTT